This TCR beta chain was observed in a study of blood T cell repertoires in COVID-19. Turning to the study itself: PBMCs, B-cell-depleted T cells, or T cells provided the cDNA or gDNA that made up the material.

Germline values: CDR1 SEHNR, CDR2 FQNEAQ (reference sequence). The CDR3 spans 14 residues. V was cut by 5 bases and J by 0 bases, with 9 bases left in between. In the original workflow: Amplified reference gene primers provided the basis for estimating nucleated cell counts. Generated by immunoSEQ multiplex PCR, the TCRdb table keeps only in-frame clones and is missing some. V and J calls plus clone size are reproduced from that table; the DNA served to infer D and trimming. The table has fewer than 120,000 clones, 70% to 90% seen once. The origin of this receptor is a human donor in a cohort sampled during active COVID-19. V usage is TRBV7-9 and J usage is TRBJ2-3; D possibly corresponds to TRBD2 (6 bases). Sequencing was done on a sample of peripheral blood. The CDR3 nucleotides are TGTGCCAGCAGCCCCAGCGGGAGCACAGATACGCAGTATTTT. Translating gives CASSPSGSTDTQYF.